This T cell receptor beta chain was identified in a study of response to subunit inactivated influenza vaccine (dated by TCRdb to between 2018 and 2020). Regarding the research as a whole: The study used deep quantitative T cell receptor repertoire profiling to track responses to a trivalent subunit inactivated influenza vaccine. Broad study findings and their caveats: It was suggested by the authors that each seasonal influenza vaccination may recruit only a limited number of new T cells.

This clonotype has more than one count but fewer than ten. Its antigen remains undetermined. Per-base qualities were not stored, and no clone one base away is much larger. Library generation was performed with RT-PCR. Reads for this sample came from an Illumina HiSeq 2500. The public sequencing data were trimmed at Q25 with fastp and processed into clonotypes with MiXCR by TCRdb, which kept only in-frame beta chains. Every CDR3 protein is listed once, alongside the most common genes and DNA of its rows. The sample contains roughly 500,000 distinct CDR3 sequences, approximately 15% of them found a single time. Less than 4% of the sample lies in the top ten. V is cut back by 7 bases and J by 3 bases, with 8 bases in the junction unmatched. The CDR3 spans 15 residues, from the cysteine through the phenylalanine. Just the 45-base CDR3 DNA is kept, in frame starting at base 1. The germline V gene specifies SQVTM as CDR1 and ANQGSEA as CDR2.

The V gene is TRBV29-1 and the J gene is TRBJ2-3, with 12 middle bases fitting TRBD2. The sample here was CD4+ T cells sorted from PBMCs, taken roughly 24 months after vaccination. The clonotype comes from a man aged 50 to 69 who received an inactivated influenza vaccine. Donor details come from another sample of the same person, matched by shared clones. The CDR3 region has the sequence CSGTPTSGRTDTQYF. The nucleotides read TGCAGCGGGACACCTACTAGCGGGAGGACAGATACGCAGTATTTT.